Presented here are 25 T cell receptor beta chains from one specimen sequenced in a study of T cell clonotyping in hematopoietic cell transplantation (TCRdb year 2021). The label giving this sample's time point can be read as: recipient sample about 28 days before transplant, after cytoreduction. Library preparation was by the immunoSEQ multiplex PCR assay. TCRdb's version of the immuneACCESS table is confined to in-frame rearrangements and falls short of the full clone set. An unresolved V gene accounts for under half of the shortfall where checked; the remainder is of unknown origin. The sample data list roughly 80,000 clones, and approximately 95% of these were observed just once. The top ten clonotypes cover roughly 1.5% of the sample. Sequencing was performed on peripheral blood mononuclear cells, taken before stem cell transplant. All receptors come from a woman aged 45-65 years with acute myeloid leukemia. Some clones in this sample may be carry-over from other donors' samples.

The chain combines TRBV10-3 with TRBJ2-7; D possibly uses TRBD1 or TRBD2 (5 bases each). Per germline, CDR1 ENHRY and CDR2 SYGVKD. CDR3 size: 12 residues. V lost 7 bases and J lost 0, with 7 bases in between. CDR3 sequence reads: CAIMRGSYEQYF. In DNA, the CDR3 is TGTGCCATCATGAGGGGCTCCTACGAGCAGTACTTC.

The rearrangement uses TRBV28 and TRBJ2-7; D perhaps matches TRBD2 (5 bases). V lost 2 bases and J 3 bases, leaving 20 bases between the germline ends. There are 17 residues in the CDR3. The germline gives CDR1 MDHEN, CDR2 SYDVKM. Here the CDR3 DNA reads TGTGCCAGCAGTTTAATGGGTAAGGGAGAAAGGAACTACGAGCAGTACTTC. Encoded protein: CASSLMGKGERNYEQYF.

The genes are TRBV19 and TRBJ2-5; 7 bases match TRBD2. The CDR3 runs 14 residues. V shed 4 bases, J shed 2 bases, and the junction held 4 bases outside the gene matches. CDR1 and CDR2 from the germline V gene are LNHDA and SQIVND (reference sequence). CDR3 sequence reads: CASSTGTTQETQYF. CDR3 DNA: TGTGCCAGTAGTACGGGGACTACTCAAGAGACCCAGTACTTC.

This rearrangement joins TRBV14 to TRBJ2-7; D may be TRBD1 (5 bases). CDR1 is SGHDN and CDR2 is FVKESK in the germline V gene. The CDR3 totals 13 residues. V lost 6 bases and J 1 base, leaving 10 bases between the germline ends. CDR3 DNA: TGTGCCAGCAGTCGTTACAGGTCCTACGAGCAGTACTTC. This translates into CASSRYRSYEQYF. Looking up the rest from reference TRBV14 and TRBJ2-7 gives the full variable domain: EAGVTQFPSHSVIEKGQTVTLRCDPISGHDNLYWYRRVMGKEIKFLLHFVKESKQDESGMPNNRFLAERTGGTYSTLKVQPAELEDSGVYFCASSRYRSYEQYFGPGTRLTVT.

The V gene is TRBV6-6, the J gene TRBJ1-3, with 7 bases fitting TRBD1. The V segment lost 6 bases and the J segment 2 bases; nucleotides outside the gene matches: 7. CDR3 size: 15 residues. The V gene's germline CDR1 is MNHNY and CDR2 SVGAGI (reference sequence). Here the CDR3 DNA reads TGTGCCAGCAGCTTTACAGGGGAGACTGGAAACACCATATATTTT. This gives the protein CASSFTGETGNTIYF.

The CDR3 region has the DNA TGCGCCAGCAGCCAAAGACAGGGGACGGGCAATCAGCCCCAGCATTTT. Protein: CASSQRQGTGNQPQHF. The chain combines TRBV4-1 with TRBJ1-5; the match to TRBD1 covers 8 bases. The CDR3 length is 16 residues. J lost 2 bases, V lost 2 bases, and 5 bases had no gene match. Looked up from germline, CDR1 is MGHRA and CDR2 is YSYEKL.

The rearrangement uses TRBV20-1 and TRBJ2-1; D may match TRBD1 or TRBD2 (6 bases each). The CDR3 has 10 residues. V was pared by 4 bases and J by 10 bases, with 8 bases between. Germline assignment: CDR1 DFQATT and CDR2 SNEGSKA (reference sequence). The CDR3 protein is CSAKGGEQFF. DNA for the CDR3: TGCAGTGCTAAAGGGGGGGAGCAGTTCTTC.

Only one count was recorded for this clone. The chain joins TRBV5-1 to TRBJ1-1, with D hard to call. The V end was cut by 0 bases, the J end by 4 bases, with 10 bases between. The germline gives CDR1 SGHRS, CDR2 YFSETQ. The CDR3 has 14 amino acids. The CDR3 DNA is TGCGCCAGCAGCTTGGAGGGATTTGTCACTGAAGCTTTCTTT. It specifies CASSLEGFVTEAFF.

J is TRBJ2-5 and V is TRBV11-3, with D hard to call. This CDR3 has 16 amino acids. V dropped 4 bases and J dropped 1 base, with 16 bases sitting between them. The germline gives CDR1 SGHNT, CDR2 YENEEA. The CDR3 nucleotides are TGTGCCAGCAGCTCAATCTCATTAGCAGGCCAAGAGACCCAGTACTTC. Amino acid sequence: CASSSISLAGQETQYF. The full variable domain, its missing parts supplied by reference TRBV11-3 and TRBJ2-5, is EAGVVQSPRYKIIEKKQPVAFWCNPISGHNTLYWYLQNLGQGPELLIRYENEEAVDDSQLPKDRFSAERLKGVDSTLKIQPAELGDSAVYLCASSSISLAGQETQYFGPGTRLLVL.

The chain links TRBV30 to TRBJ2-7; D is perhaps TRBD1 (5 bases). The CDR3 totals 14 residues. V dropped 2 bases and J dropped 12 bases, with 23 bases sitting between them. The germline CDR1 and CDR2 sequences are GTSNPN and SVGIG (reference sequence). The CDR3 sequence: CAWSTGGDTLLRYF. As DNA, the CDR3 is TGTGCCTGGAGTACAGGCGGAGATACCTTGTTACGGTACTTC.

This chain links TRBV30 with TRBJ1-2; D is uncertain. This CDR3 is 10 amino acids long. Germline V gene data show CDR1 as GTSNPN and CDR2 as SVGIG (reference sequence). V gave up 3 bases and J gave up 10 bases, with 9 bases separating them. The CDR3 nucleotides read TGTGCCTGGAGCTCACTCGCCTACACCTTC. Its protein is CAWSSLAYTF.

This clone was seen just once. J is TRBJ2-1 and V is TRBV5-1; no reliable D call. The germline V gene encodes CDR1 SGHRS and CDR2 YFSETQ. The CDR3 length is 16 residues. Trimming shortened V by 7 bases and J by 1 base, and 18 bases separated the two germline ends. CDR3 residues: CASGKDVDVSYNEQFF. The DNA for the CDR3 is TGCGCCAGCGGAAAGGATGTAGACGTGTCCTACAATGAGCAGTTCTTC.

The CDR3 DNA reads as TGTGCCAGCAGTGGGACCAATACCTACGAGCAGTACTTC. Amino acid sequence: CASSGTNTYEQYF. This chain links TRBV28 with TRBJ2-7; TRBD1 or TRBD2 may be the D gene (5 bases each). V dropped 5 bases and J dropped 2 bases, with 10 bases sitting between them. The germline CDR1 and CDR2 sequences are MDHEN and SYDVKM. The CDR3 covers 13 residues.

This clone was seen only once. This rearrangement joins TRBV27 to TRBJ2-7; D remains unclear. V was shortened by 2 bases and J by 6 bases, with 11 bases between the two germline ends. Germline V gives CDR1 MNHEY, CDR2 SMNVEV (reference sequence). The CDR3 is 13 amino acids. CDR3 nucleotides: TGTGCCAGCAGTTTAGCCCCAACGGGCGAGCAGTACTTC. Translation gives CASSLAPTGEQYF.

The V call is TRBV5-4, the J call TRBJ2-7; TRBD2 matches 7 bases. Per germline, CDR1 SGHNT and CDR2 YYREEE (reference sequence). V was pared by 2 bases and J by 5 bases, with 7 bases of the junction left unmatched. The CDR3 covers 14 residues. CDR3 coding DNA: TGTGCCAGCAGCTTCGGGGGAGGGCCCCACGAGCAGTACTTC. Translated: CASSFGGGPHEQYF.

The CDR3 spells CASSEAQGSSYEQYF. The CDR3 bases are TGTGCCAGCAGTGAAGCGCAGGGATCCTCCTACGAGCAGTACTTC. V usage is TRBV6-1 and J usage is TRBJ2-7, with D perhaps matching TRBD1 (5 bases). CDR1 MNHNS and CDR2 SASEGT come from the germline V gene. The CDR3 runs to 15 residues. Between the trimmed V and J ends, which lost 0 bases and 0 bases, there was a span of 9 bases.

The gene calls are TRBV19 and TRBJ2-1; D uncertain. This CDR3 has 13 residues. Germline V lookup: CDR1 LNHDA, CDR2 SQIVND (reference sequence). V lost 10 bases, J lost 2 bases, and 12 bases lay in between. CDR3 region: CATFSEAYNEQFF. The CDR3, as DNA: TGTGCCACCTTCTCGGAAGCCTACAATGAGCAGTTCTTC.

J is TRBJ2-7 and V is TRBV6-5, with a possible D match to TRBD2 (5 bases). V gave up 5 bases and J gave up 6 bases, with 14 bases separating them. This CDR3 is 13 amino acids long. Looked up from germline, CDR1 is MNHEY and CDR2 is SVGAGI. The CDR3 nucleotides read TGTGCCAGCAGTGACCGACTACTCGCCGAGCAGTACTTC. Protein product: CASSDRLLAEQYF.

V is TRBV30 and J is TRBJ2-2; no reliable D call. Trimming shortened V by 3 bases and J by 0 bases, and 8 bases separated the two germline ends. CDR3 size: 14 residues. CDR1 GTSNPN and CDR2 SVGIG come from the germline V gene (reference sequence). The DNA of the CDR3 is TGTGCCTGGAGACGCCAGACGAACACCGGGGAGCTGTTTTTT. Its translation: CAWRRQTNTGELFF.

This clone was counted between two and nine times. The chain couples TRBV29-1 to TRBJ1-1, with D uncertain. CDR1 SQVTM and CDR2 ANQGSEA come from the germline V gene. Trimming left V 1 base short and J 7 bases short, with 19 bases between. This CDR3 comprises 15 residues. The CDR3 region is CSVEVSQRVSGEAFF. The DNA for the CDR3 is TGCAGCGTTGAAGTATCGCAGAGAGTAAGTGGTGAAGCTTTCTTT.

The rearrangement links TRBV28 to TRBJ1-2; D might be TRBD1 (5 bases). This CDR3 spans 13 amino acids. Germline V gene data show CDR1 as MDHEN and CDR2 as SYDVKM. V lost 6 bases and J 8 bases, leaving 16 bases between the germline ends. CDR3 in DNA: TGTGCCAGCAGCCCGGACAACGGGTGGGGCTACACCTTC. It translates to CASSPDNGWGYTF.

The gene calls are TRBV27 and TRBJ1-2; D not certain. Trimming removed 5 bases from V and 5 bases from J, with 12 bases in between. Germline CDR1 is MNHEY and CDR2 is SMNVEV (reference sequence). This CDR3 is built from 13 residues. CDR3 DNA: TGTGCCAGCAGTCCAACAGCTTTATATGGCTACACCTTC. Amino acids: CASSPTALYGYTF.

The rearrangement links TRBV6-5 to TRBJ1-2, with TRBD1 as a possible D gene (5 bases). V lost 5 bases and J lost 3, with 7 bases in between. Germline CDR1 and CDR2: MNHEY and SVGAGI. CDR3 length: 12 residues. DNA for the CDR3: TGTGCCAGCAGTGAACAGGACTATGGCTACACCTTC. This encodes CASSEQDYGYTF.

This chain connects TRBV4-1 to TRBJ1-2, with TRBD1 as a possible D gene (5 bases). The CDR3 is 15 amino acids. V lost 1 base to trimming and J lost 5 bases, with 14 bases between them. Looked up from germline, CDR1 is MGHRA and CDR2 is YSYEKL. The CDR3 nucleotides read TGCGCCAGCAGCCAAGCAAGTTCGGGGGGATATGGCTACACCTTC. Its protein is CASSQASSGGYGYTF.

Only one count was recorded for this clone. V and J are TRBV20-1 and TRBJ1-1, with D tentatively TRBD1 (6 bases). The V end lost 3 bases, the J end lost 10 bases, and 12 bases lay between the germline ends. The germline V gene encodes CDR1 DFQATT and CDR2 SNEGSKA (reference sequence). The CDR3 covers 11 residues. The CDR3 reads CSARQGRGAFF. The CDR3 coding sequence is TGCAGTGCTAGGCAGGGCAGGGGAGCTTTCTTT.